A selection of T cell receptor beta chains follows, all from one sample in a study of shared clonotypes between healthy human individuals. Profiling relied on immunoSEQ multiplex PCR, and the TCRdb table lists in-frame clones only, not all of them. The data show 490,000 or so clones, 70% to 80% seen once. The sample consisted of PBMCs. All receptors derive from a woman in her 40s in good health. Some clones in this sample may be carry-over from other donors' samples. The CDR3 runs from the conserved cysteine through the conserved F or W. Fields, in order: D gene, V gene, J gene, clone size, CDR3 protein, CDR3 DNA. The D gene is left open where the match is weak. Clone size is shown for a subset of rows, as once, few, many or a class of expanded clone.

TRBD2	TRBV5-4	TRBJ2-7	few	CASSRWGGLYEQYF	TGTGCCAGCAGCCGCTGGGGGGGACTTTACGAGCAGTACTTC
TRBD2	TRBV9	TRBJ2-7	.	CASSVGGGRNEQYF	TGTGCCAGCAGCGTAGGGGGCGGGAGAAACGAGCAGTACTTC
TRBD2	TRBV5-4	TRBJ2-5	.	CASSPALAGGLETQYF	TGTGCCAGCAGCCCCGCGCTGGCGGGAGGGCTAGAGACCCAGTACTTC
.	TRBV7-2	TRBJ1-2	.	CASSLAIGGDYGYTF	TGTGCCAGCAGCTTAGCGATAGGGGGTGACTATGGCTACACCTTC
.	TRBV4-1	TRBJ1-2	many	CASSPSRGYGYTF	TGCGCCAGCAGCCCCTCCAGGGGCTATGGCTACACCTTC
TRBD1	TRBV28	TRBJ1-4	many	CASSDRGRDEKLFF	TGTGCCAGCAGTGACAGGGGGCGTGATGAAAAACTGTTTTTT
TRBD2	TRBV7-8	TRBJ2-7	.	CASSLVASGRGEQYF	TGTGCCAGCAGCTTAGTGGCTAGCGGGAGAGGCGAGCAGTACTTC
.	TRBV7-7	TRBJ2-7	few	CASSTGSSYEQYF	TGTGCTAGCAGCACGGGGAGCTCCTACGAGCAGTACTTC
TRBD2	TRBV11-2	TRBJ2-7	.	CASSLAGGGEQYF	TGTGCCAGCAGCCTAGCGGGAGGAGGTGAGCAGTACTTC
TRBD2	TRBV11-2	TRBJ2-2	.	CASSLGWEGLGELFF	TGTGCCAGCAGCCTAGGGTGGGAGGGCCTCGGGGAGCTGTTTTTT
.	TRBV10-2	TRBJ2-6	once	CASSARPSGANVLTF	TGCGCCAGCAGTGCACGGCCCTCCGGGGCCAACGTCCTGACTTTC
.	TRBV5-6	TRBJ2-5	many	CASSLYNQETQYF	TGTGCCAGCAGCTTGTACAACCAAGAGACCCAGTACTTC
.	TRBV5-1	TRBJ2-5	.	CASRRPEGETQYF	TGCGCCAGCAGGAGACCTGAGGGAGAGACCCAGTACTTC